These 18 T cell receptor beta chains came from one sample sequenced in a study of early T cells in non-severe SARS-CoV-2 infection. A single record per CDR3 protein comes from TCRdb applying MiXCR to the 5' RACE reads. The table includes tens of thousands of distinct CDR3 sequences, about 13% detected once. Sequences were obtained from whole blood. Receptor source: an adult who was a healthcare worker with PCR-confirmed SARS-CoV-2 infection or an uninfected control (not recorded which).

This clonotype was detected many times. V usage is TRBV27 and J usage is TRBJ1-5, with a weak D call TRBD1 (6 bases). Germline V gives CDR1 MNHEY, CDR2 SMNVEV (reference sequence). The CDR3 extends over 18 amino acids. Trimming took 3 bases from V and 3 from J, leaving 21 bases between them. In DNA form, the CDR3 reads TGTGCCAGCAGTTTGGGGATCCCGGGACACTACCCCAATCAGCCCCAGCATTTT. Protein: CASSLGIPGHYPNQPQHF.

This clonotype was seen more than once but under ten times. CDR3 nucleotide sequence: TGTGCCAGCAGCCAAGTCTTCGACAGCTCCTACAATGAGCAGTTCTTC. The encoded protein is CASSQVFDSSYNEQFF. This rearrangement joins TRBV3-1 to TRBJ2-1; a weak D match, TRBD1 (5 bases). The germline V gene has CDR1 LGHDT and CDR2 YNNKEL (reference sequence). The CDR3 contains 16 residues. V lost 1 base to trimming and J lost 0 bases, with 10 bases between them.

The chain combines TRBV6-2 or TRBV6-3 with TRBJ2-7, with 8 nucleotides matching TRBD2. The junction had 11 bases not matched to a gene; V was cut back by 8 bases and J by 5 bases. CDR3 length equals 14 residues. The germline V gene has CDR1 MNHEY and CDR2 SVGEGT. CDR3 loop: CASGPRGAQDEQYF. The CDR3 region has the DNA TGTGCCAGCGGACCGCGGGGGGCGCAGGACGAGCAGTACTTC.

V and J are TRBV12-3 or TRBV12-4 and TRBJ1-5; the D is unclear. This CDR3 has 17 amino acids. The V end was cut by 3 bases, the J end by 0 bases, with 15 bases between. CDR3 sequence reads: CASSFEPPGYSNQPQHF. The CDR3 region has the DNA TGTGCCAGCAGTTTTGAGCCCCCGGGGTATAGCAATCAGCCCCAGCATTTT.

This clonotype was found a few times. The V gene is TRBV9, the J gene TRBJ2-4, with a tentative D call TRBD1 (6 bases). V lost 4 bases and J 0 bases, leaving 14 bases between the germline ends. The CDR3 totals 16 residues. Per germline, CDR1 SGDLS and CDR2 YYNGEE. CDR3 sequence reads: CASSTGHNIAKNIQYF. CDR3 DNA sequence: TGTGCCAGCAGCACGGGACACAATATAGCCAAAAACATTCAGTACTTC.

Only a few counts were recorded for this clonotype. The J gene is TRBJ1-1, the V gene TRBV12-3 or TRBV12-4; no definite D call. The CDR3 sequence is 15 residues long. The germline V and J ends were trimmed by 3 bases and 0 bases, with 11 bases remaining between them. Written as DNA, the CDR3 is TGTGCCAGCAGTTTGTCTTTGACAATGAACACTGAAGCTTTCTTT. This translates into CASSLSLTMNTEAFF.

The chain carries TRBV20-1 and TRBJ2-1; 12 bases agree with TRBD2. The length of the CDR3 is 17 residues. Germline V gene lookup returns CDR1 DFQATT and CDR2 SNEGSKA (reference sequence). V dropped 3 bases and J dropped 5; count of bases not matched to a gene: 11. The CDR3 sequence: CSASSRLAGAVNNEQFF. CDR3 DNA: TGCAGTGCTAGCTCCAGACTAGCGGGGGCCGTTAACAATGAGCAGTTCTTC.

The chain joins TRBV11-1 to TRBJ2-5; 12 positions match TRBD2. CDR3 length equals 17 residues. The V and J ends lost 3 bases and 2 bases, in that order; junction bases with no gene match: 7. Germline lookup yields CDR1 SGHAT and CDR2 FQDESV (reference sequence). The CDR3 nucleotides are TGTGCCAGCAGCTTCGCGGAGACTAGCGGGGGACAAGAGACCCAGTACTTC. It is translated as CASSFAETSGGQETQYF.

This clonotype showed up many times. The chain uses TRBV7-2 and TRBJ1-6; perhaps TRBD1 as D (5 bases). This CDR3 spans 17 amino acids. Germline CDR1 and CDR2: SGHTA and FQGNSA. V lost 5 bases and J 0 bases, leaving 14 bases between the germline ends. The CDR3 here is CASSLDRVPSYNSPLHF. The CDR3, as DNA: TGTGCCAGCAGCCTCGACAGAGTACCCTCCTATAATTCACCCCTCCACTTT.

This clonotype was seen ten or more times. The rearrangement joins TRBV7-2 to TRBJ2-5; 9 bases are a match to TRBD2. The CDR3 is 14 residues long. Per germline, CDR1 SGHTA and CDR2 FQGNSA. Germline trimming cut 5 bases from V and 6 bases from J; bases unmatched to any gene: 7. The CDR3 spells CASSQGTSRKTQYF. CDR3 bases: TGTGCCAGCAGCCAAGGGACTAGCAGGAAGACCCAGTACTTC.

This clonotype was found a few times. The chain joins TRBV29-1 to TRBJ2-7; 7 bases match TRBD1. The CDR3 contains 12 residues. The trim removed 5 bases at V and 3 bases at J, leaving 4 bases unmatched. Germline values: CDR1 SQVTM, CDR2 ANQGSEA. As DNA, the CDR3 is TGCAGCGTTCAGCAGGGGGTCTACGAGCAGTACTTC. Protein product: CSVQQGVYEQYF.

The rearrangement uses TRBV20-1 and TRBJ1-1; D gene uncertain. CDR3 length equals 12 residues. In germline, CDR1 is DFQATT, CDR2 SNEGSKA (reference sequence). Trimming removed 3 bases at V and 1 base at J, with 6 bases between. Written as DNA, the CDR3 is TGCAGTGCTAGTTCCCAGAACACTGAAGCTTTCTTT. This encodes CSASSQNTEAFF.

This clonotype was seen many times. The chain recombines TRBV9 with TRBJ2-3, with 10 bases matching TRBD1. This CDR3 is 16 amino acids long. Germline V lookup: CDR1 SGDLS, CDR2 YYNGEE. V lost 4 bases, J lost 1 base, and 6 bases stayed unmatched. The CDR3 nucleotides are TGTGCCAGCAGCCTGGGGACAGGGGATGGCACAGATACGCAGTATTTT. This codes for CASSLGTGDGTDTQYF.

This clonotype was observed at least ten times. This chain connects TRBV6-2 or TRBV6-3 to TRBJ2-7, with D unclear. CDR1 MNHEY and CDR2 SVGEGT come from the germline V gene. Trimming took off 6 bases at V and 2 bases at J, with 11 bases between the two ends. This CDR3 has 13 residues. The CDR3 DNA reads TGTGCCAGCAGGGACCCGGGTGCCTACGAGCAGTACTTC. Translation gives CASRDPGAYEQYF.

The chain joins TRBV27 to TRBJ2-1, with TRBD2 identical over 7 bases. Per germline, CDR1 MNHEY and CDR2 SMNVEV (reference sequence). Germline trimming cut 10 bases from V and 10 bases from J; bases unmatched to any gene: 16. The CDR3 consists of 14 residues. The CDR3 DNA is TGTGCCACCAAGGGAGAGGCGGGGGTTGGAGAGCAGTTCTTC. Translating it yields CATKGEAGVGEQFF.

Many counts were recorded for this clonotype. CDR3 in amino acids: CASSLGINQPQHF. In DNA form, the CDR3 reads TGTGCCAGCAGTCTGGGGATAAATCAGCCCCAGCATTTT. The V and J genes are TRBV6-4 and TRBJ1-5; D not certain. The CDR3 has 13 amino acids. The germline V gene has CDR1 MRHNA and CDR2 SNTAGT. The ends were cut back, 5 bases at V and 4 bases at J, with 9 bases in the middle.

This clonotype was picked up many times. The chain combines TRBV11-2 with TRBJ1-1, with TRBD1 as a possible D gene (5 bases). Germline CDR1 is SGHAT and CDR2 is FQNNGV. There are 12 residues in the CDR3. V lost 5 bases to trimming and J lost 5 bases, with 9 bases between them. The CDR3 loop reads CASSRDSTEAFF. The CDR3 region has the DNA TGTGCCAGCAGCCGAGACAGTACTGAAGCTTTCTTT. The full variable domain, completed using reference TRBV11-2 and TRBJ1-1, is EAGVAQSPRYKIIEKRQSVAFWCNPISGHATLYWYQQILGQGPKLLIQFQNNGVVDDSQLPKDRFSAERLKGVDSTLKIQPAKLEDSAVYLCASSRDSTEAFFGQGTRLTVV.

This clonotype showed up just a few times. The gene calls are TRBV18 and TRBJ1-6; D is perhaps TRBD1 (6 bases). Trimming took off 2 bases at V and 7 bases at J, with 12 bases between the two ends. The germline V gene has CDR1 KGHSH and CDR2 LQKENI. This CDR3 has 15 residues. CDR3 nucleotide sequence: TGTGCCAGCTCACCAGTGGCAGGGGCAAATTCACCCCTCCACTTT. Its protein is CASSPVAGANSPLHF.